This record looks at one TCR beta chain sequence and its context. Its antigen remains unidentified. The junction shows a germline mismatch at one end, possibly a read error. The data were obtained in a study of T cell repertoires in cytomegalovirus infection. Looking at the study overall: The public TCR beta signatures pointed to both CMV infection and matching HLA type.

The study's findings and limits: Across the ex vivo response, the dominant clonotypes were HLA-C-restricted CMV-specific TCR beta clonotypes. Cumulative public TCR beta family frequency identified carriers of CMV plus the relevant HLA.

The germline CDR1 and CDR2 sequences are MNHEY and SVGEGT. This CDR3 spans 14 amino acids. TCRdb re-called the reads through MiXCR, storing one row per CDR3 protein. The sample carries approximately 750,000 distinct CDR3 sequences, under 40% recorded once. What was sequenced was PBMCs. This TCR came from a human donor in good health (CMV status not recorded). Some clones in this sample may be carry-over from other donors' samples. This chain links TRBV6-2 or TRBV6-3 with TRBJ2-7; TRBD2 agrees at 7 bases. CDR3 region: CARSLTSEPYEQYF. The CDR3 DNA reads as TGTGCCCGCAGTTTAACTAGCGAGCCCTACGAGCAGTACTTC.